This TCR beta chain was found in a study of blood T cell repertoires in COVID-19. About the study: PBMCs, B-cell-depleted T cells, or T cells provided the cDNA or gDNA that made up the material.

The V end lost 4 bases, the J end lost 2 bases, and 15 bases lay between the germline ends. CDR3 size: 15 residues. CDR1 LGHDT and CDR2 YNNKEL come from the germline V gene (reference sequence). Sequencing was performed with immunoSEQ multiplex PCR; in TCRdb, only in-frame clones are kept and a portion is missing. The sample carries about 330,000 clones, about nine tenths recorded once. The chain carries TRBV3-1 (or the pseudogene TRBV3-2) and TRBJ2-7; D is perhaps TRBD1 (6 bases). The specimen was PBMCs or T cells enriched from blood (not recorded which). The source of this sequence is a woman between 18 and 30 years old who had recovered from COVID-19. The CDR3 protein is CASSPRTDWTYEQYF. The CDR3 nucleotides are TGTGCCAGCAGCCCACGGACAGATTGGACCTACGAGCAGTACTTC.